The 30 T cell receptor beta chains given below trace back to one sample, sequenced in a study of T cells in Graves' hyperthyroidism and ophthalmopathy. Amplification yielded TCR beta CDR3 regions, with RNA transcripts as the source. Primed by the HTBI set, a first-round RT-PCR was run on the TCR CDR3. TCRdb called the multiplex PCR reads again in MiXCR, with one record for every CDR3 protein. The sample consists of under 450,000 distinct CDR3 sequences, 15% to 19% of them appearing once. The sample taken for sequencing was blood. These receptors were collected from a woman in her late teens or twenties with Graves' hyperthyroidism.

The chain uses TRBV6-2 or TRBV6-3 and TRBJ2-5; D unclear. The germline CDR1 and CDR2 sequences are MNHEY and SVGEGT. V was cut by 7 bases and J by 0 bases, with 9 bases left in between. The CDR3 is 13 amino acids. For the CDR3, the DNA is TGTGCCAGCACCCTGCCGTACCAAGAGACCCAGTACTTC. As protein: CASTLPYQETQYF.

This sequence joins TRBV7-8 and TRBJ1-1, with TRBD1 as a possible D gene (6 bases). The germline V gene has CDR1 SGHVS and CDR2 FQNEAQ. This CDR3 is 15 amino acids long. V lost 3 bases, J lost 0 bases, and 11 bases lay in between. Written as DNA, the CDR3 is TGTGCCAGCAGCTTCCCGGGGGCCATGAACACTGAAGCTTTCTTT. The encoded protein is CASSFPGAMNTEAFF.

This chain joins TRBV9 and TRBJ1-3, with 11 bases lining up with TRBD1. V was clipped by 3 bases and J by 4 bases; unmatched bases: 3. Germline CDR1 SGDLS, CDR2 YYNGEE. The CDR3 spans 15 residues. The CDR3 DNA is TGTGCCAGCAGCGGGACAGGGGGCTTCGGAAACACCATATATTTT. Translation gives CASSGTGGFGNTIYF.

This clonotype was observed many times. The chain employs TRBV3-1 and TRBJ1-1; 7 bases map to TRBD1. V shed 5 bases, J shed 1 base, and the junction held 7 bases outside the gene matches. Per the germline V gene, CDR1 is LGHDT and CDR2 is YNNKEL (reference sequence). The CDR3 runs to 15 residues. This CDR3 is CASSLNRGRNTEAFF. CDR3 nucleotides: TGTGCCAGCAGCTTAAACAGGGGAAGGAACACTGAAGCTTTCTTT. The full variable domain, in which reference TRBV3-1 and TRBJ1-1 provide the parts outside the CDR3, is DTAVSQTPKYLVTQMGNDKSIKCEQNLGHDTMYWYKQDSKKFLKIMFSYNNKELIINETVPNRFSPKSPDKAHLNLHINSLELGDSAVYFCASSLNRGRNTEAFFGQGTRLTVV.

This clonotype has at least ten counts. This rearrangement joins TRBV12-3 or TRBV12-4 to TRBJ1-2; 9 bases map to TRBD1. The V segment lost 3 bases and the J segment 4 bases; nucleotides outside the gene matches: 3. The CDR3 is 14 residues long. The DNA of the CDR3 is TGTGCCAGCAGTTTGACAGGGGGTACCTATGGCTACACCTTC. Residues: CASSLTGGTYGYTF.

This clonotype occurred many times. The V and J genes are TRBV20-1 and TRBJ2-7; 14 nucleotides line up with TRBD2. The CDR3 is 15 amino acids. The germline gives CDR1 DFQATT, CDR2 SNEGSKA (reference sequence). Germline trimming cut 5 bases from V and 2 bases from J; bases unmatched to any gene: 5. In nucleotides, the CDR3 is TGCAGTGCTGCCGGACTAGCGGGAGGACCCTACGAGCAGTACTTC. This gives the protein CSAAGLAGGPYEQYF.

This rearrangement joins TRBV27 to TRBJ1-1; D gene ambiguous. V was cut by 1 base and J by 1 base, with 7 bases left in between. Germline values: CDR1 MNHEY, CDR2 SMNVEV (reference sequence). The CDR3 is 14 amino acids. DNA of the CDR3: TGTGCCAGCAGTTTATACGCAGCGAACACTGAAGCTTTCTTT. Its protein is CASSLYAANTEAFF.

The gene calls are TRBV18 and TRBJ1-2; TRBD1 might be the D (5 bases). V shed 0 bases and J shed 3 bases, with 11 bases lying between them. Germline CDR1 is KGHSH and CDR2 is LQKENI. CDR3 length equals 15 residues. The CDR3 DNA is TGTGCCAGCTCACCACCGGGCAGGGTGGACTATGGCTACACCTTC. This sequence encodes CASSPPGRVDYGYTF.

This clonotype has ten or more counts. The chain carries TRBV6-2 or TRBV6-3 and TRBJ1-1; 8 bases align to TRBD1. Germline trimming cut 8 bases from V and 1 base from J; bases unmatched to any gene: 3. The CDR3 sequence is 13 residues long. Looked up from germline, CDR1 is MNHEY and CDR2 is SVGEGT. Here the CDR3 DNA reads TGTGCCAGCCTGACAGGGGCGAACACTGAAGCTTTCTTT. This translates into CASLTGANTEAFF.

This clonotype was counted at least ten times. This chain joins TRBV18 and TRBJ1-2; D is unclear. Germline V gene lookup returns CDR1 KGHSH and CDR2 LQKENI. The CDR3 loop spans 15 amino acids. V lost 0 bases, J lost 8 bases, and 16 bases lay in between. CDR3 in DNA: TGTGCCAGCTCACCACCGGGCAGGCCTGGTTCAGGCTACACCTTC. It encodes CASSPPGRPGSGYTF.

This rearrangement joins TRBV6-1 to TRBJ2-7; D might be TRBD1 (6 bases). The length of the CDR3 is 14 residues. In germline, CDR1 is MNHNS, CDR2 SASEGT. V lost 4 bases, J lost 3 bases, and 13 bases lay in between. CDR3 protein: CASSVTGPIYEQYF. In nucleotides, the CDR3 is TGTGCCAGCAGTGTGACAGGTCCGATCTACGAGCAGTACTTC.

This clonotype was seen many times. The chain has TRBV11-2 and TRBJ2-5, with 9 nucleotides matching TRBD2. There are 18 residues in the CDR3. CDR1 SGHAT and CDR2 FQNNGV come from the germline V gene. J lost 4 bases, V lost 5 bases, and 17 bases had no gene match. CDR3 nucleotides: TGTGCCAGCAGCAGAAGTTTCTCGGGACTAGCTCTTGCAGAGACCCAGTACTTC. Its protein is CASSRSFSGLALAETQYF. Combining the CDR3 with reference TRBV11-2 and TRBJ2-5 gives the whole variable domain EAGVAQSPRYKIIEKRQSVAFWCNPISGHATLYWYQQILGQGPKLLIQFQNNGVVDDSQLPKDRFSAERLKGVDSTLKIQPAKLEDSAVYLCASSRSFSGLALAETQYFGPGTRLLVL.

In its sample, this clonotype was seen many times. The CDR3 sequence: CASRGRVYEKLFF. In DNA form, the CDR3 reads TGTGCCAGCAGGGGCAGGGTCTACGAAAAACTGTTTTTT. V is TRBV2 and J is TRBJ1-4; TRBD1 might be the D (5 bases). Trimming removed 6 bases from V and 8 bases from J, with 13 bases in between. Germline assignment: CDR1 SNHLY and CDR2 FYNNEI. The CDR3 consists of 13 residues.

This clonotype was seen more than once but under ten times. The CDR3 bases are TGTGCCAGCAGCCGGCCTTTGGGACCGAATAATGAAAAACTGTTTTTT. Amino acids: CASSRPLGPNNEKLFF. The rearrangement links TRBV6-1 to TRBJ1-4, with D tentatively TRBD1 (5 bases). V gave up 6 bases and J gave up 4 bases, with 18 bases separating them. This CDR3 has 16 amino acids. Germline V lookup: CDR1 MNHNS, CDR2 SASEGT.

This clonotype showed up just once. The chain has TRBV3-1 and TRBJ1-1; 11 bases align to TRBD1. The CDR3 is 16 amino acids. V was clipped by 6 bases and J by 4 bases; unmatched bases: 10. Germline V gene data show CDR1 as LGHDT and CDR2 as YNNKEL (reference sequence). Here the CDR3 reads CASSPRTGGAATEAFF. In DNA form, the CDR3 reads TGTGCCAGCAGTCCCCGGACAGGGGGCGCGGCCACTGAAGCTTTCTTT.

The V call is TRBV4-1, the J call TRBJ2-7; a weak D match, TRBD1 (6 bases). This CDR3 is built from 14 residues. The V end was cut by 5 bases, the J end by 3 bases, with 14 bases between. The V gene's germline CDR1 is MGHRA and CDR2 YSYEKL. CDR3 residues: CASSYRQADYEQYF. CDR3 nucleotides: TGCGCCAGCAGCTACCGACAGGCGGACTACGAGCAGTACTTC.

In this sample, this clonotype turned up many times. Germline is not matched at one junction end, which may reflect a read error. The CDR3 loop is CASSFGLATYNEQFF. DNA for the CDR3: TGTGCTAGCAGCTTCGGACTAGCCACCTACAATGAGCAGTTCTTC. The V and J genes are TRBV7-7 and TRBJ2-1; 8 bases match TRBD2. Germline CDR1 SSHAT, CDR2 FNYEAQ (reference sequence). The CDR3 has 15 residues. The full variable domain, in which reference TRBV7-7 and TRBJ2-1 provide the parts outside the CDR3, is GAGVSQSPRYKVTKRGQDVTLRCDPISSHATLYWYQQALGQGPEFLTYFNYEAQPDKSGLPSDRFSAERPEGSISTLTIQRTEQRDSAMYRCASSFGLATYNEQFFGPGTRLTVL.

The chain links TRBV15 to TRBJ2-5, with 11 bases aligning to TRBD1. In germline, CDR1 is LNHNV, CDR2 YYDKDF (reference sequence). Losses at the gene ends were 2 bases for V and 4 bases for J; bases not matched to a gene: 9. The CDR3 loop spans 17 amino acids. The DNA of the CDR3 is TGTGCCACCAGCAGAACGACGGACAGGGGGCCGGGAGAGACCCAGTACTTC. Its translation is CATSRTTDRGPGETQYF.

This clonotype was recorded at least ten times. The chain's CDR3 is CASSLAGRKNQPQHF. For the CDR3, the DNA is TGTGCCAGCAGTTTAGCGGGACGGAAAAATCAGCCCCAGCATTTT. The chain joins TRBV12-3 or TRBV12-4 to TRBJ1-5, with D perhaps matching TRBD1 (5 bases). Trimming removed 0 bases at V and 4 bases at J, with 10 bases between. The CDR3 has 15 amino acids.

The V gene is TRBV20-1, the J gene TRBJ2-7; 8 bases map to TRBD2. In germline, CDR1 is DFQATT, CDR2 SNEGSKA (reference sequence). The CDR3 has 13 residues. J gave up 4 bases and V 3 bases, and 5 bases lay outside the gene matches. DNA of the CDR3: TGCAGTGCTAGTGCTAGCGGGCGGTACGAGCAGTACTTC. Encoded protein: CSASASGRYEQYF.

Ten or more counts support this clonotype. The chain uses TRBV11-2 and TRBJ2-7; TRBD2 matches 9 bases. Looked up from germline, CDR1 is SGHAT and CDR2 is FQNNGV. This CDR3 has 15 amino acids. The trim removed 4 bases at V and 0 bases at J, leaving 4 bases unmatched. In DNA, the CDR3 is TGTGCCAGCAGCTGGGGGACTAGCAGCTCCTACGAGCAGTACTTC. Translation gives CASSWGTSSSYEQYF.

This clonotype was recorded many times. This sequence joins TRBV7-8 and TRBJ2-1, with D perhaps TRBD2 (6 bases). Germline lookup yields CDR1 SGHVS and CDR2 FQNEAQ. The CDR3 consists of 19 residues. Trimming took 0 bases from V and 0 from J, leaving 18 bases between them. In DNA, the CDR3 is TGTGCCAGCAGCTTAGCTACCGAGGACGCTAGCGACTCCTACAATGAGCAGTTCTTC. This codes for CASSLATEDASDSYNEQFF. The variable domain in full, completed from reference TRBV7-8 and TRBJ2-1, reads GAGVSQSPRYKVAKRGQDVALRCDPISGHVSLFWYQQALGQGPEFLTYFQNEAQLDKSGLPSDRFFAERPEGSVSTLKIQRTQQEDSAVYLCASSLATEDASDSYNEQFFGPGTRLTVL.

This clonotype was counted at least ten times. J is TRBJ2-7 and V is TRBV7-2; TRBD1 aligns across 10 bases. The CDR3 has 15 residues. J lost 2 bases, V lost 5 bases, and 6 bases had no gene match. The germline V gene has CDR1 SGHTA and CDR2 FQGNSA. Here the CDR3 reads CASSPTGGPTYEQYF. DNA for the CDR3: TGTGCCAGCAGCCCGACAGGGGGCCCTACCTACGAGCAGTACTTC.

This clonotype was seen many times. This chain connects TRBV2 to TRBJ1-2, with D unresolved. From germline, CDR1 is SNHLY and CDR2 FYNNEI. V was trimmed by 8 bases and J by 4 bases, leaving 11 bases between them. The CDR3 consists of 12 residues. CDR3 bases: TGTGCCAGCTCCCAAAGGACCTATGGCTACACCTTC. It translates to CASSQRTYGYTF.

This clonotype has ten or more counts. This chain uses TRBV12-3 or TRBV12-4 with TRBJ2-7, with 8 bases identical to TRBD1. V lost 3 bases and J lost 5; bases outside the gene matches: 9. The CDR3 is made up of 15 amino acids. CDR3 DNA sequence: TGTGCCAGCAGTTTTTCCGGGACAGGTGGCAACGAGCAGTACTTC. This translates into CASSFSGTGGNEQYF.

This clonotype has a count of ten or more. The chain combines TRBV5-1 with TRBJ2-1; 14 nucleotides line up with TRBD2. Germline loops: CDR1 SGHRS, CDR2 YFSETQ. The trim removed 3 bases at V and 2 bases at J, leaving 7 bases unmatched. The CDR3 runs to 18 residues. The DNA for the CDR3 is TGCGCCAGCAGCTCTGGGACTAGCGGGAGTTATCCCTACAATGAGCAGTTCTTC. Translated: CASSSGTSGSYPYNEQFF.

This clonotype came up many times. V and J are TRBV2 and TRBJ2-4, with 10 bases that match TRBD1. The germline gives CDR1 SNHLY, CDR2 FYNNEI. The CDR3 contains 19 residues. The junction had 15 bases not matched to a gene; V was cut back by 5 bases and J by 2 bases. The CDR3 sequence is CASSFGTGDLYRSKNIQYF. DNA of the CDR3: TGTGCCAGCAGTTTCGGGACAGGGGATCTGTACCGATCCAAAAACATTCAGTACTTC.

The gene calls are TRBV7-2 and TRBJ1-1; D unresolved. V lost 2 bases, J lost 4 bases, and 17 bases lay in between. Germline CDR1 SGHTA, CDR2 FQGNSA. This CDR3 region has 16 residues. CDR3 coding DNA: TGTGCCAGCAGCTTACCAGGAGCGAGGGCTTTCACTGAAGCTTTCTTT. Translated: CASSLPGARAFTEAFF. Using reference TRBV7-2 and TRBJ1-1 for the parts outside the CDR3, the full variable domain is GAGVSQSPSNKVTEKGKDVELRCDPISGHTALYWYRQSLGQGLEFLIYFQGNSAPDKSGLPSDRFSAERTGGSVSTLTIQRTQQEDSAVYLCASSLPGARAFTEAFFGQGTRLTVV.

This clonotype was observed at least ten times. The chain is built from TRBV10-3 and TRBJ1-4; the D gene is possibly TRBD1 (5 bases). CDR3 size: 15 residues. Trimming removed 6 bases at V and 10 bases at J, with 21 bases between. In germline, CDR1 is ENHRY, CDR2 SYGVKD. CDR3 DNA: TGTGCCATCAGAGCCTCGGTAGGGGATGGTGCAAAACTGTTTTTT. Translated: CAIRASVGDGAKLFF.

The chain recombines TRBV12-3 or TRBV12-4 with TRBJ2-5; a possible D gene is TRBD2 (5 bases). V was trimmed by 6 bases and J by 1 base, leaving 9 bases between them. This CDR3 has 13 amino acids. The CDR3 region is CASSTRFQETQYF. CDR3 DNA: TGTGCCAGCAGCACTAGATTCCAAGAGACCCAGTACTTC.